The present entry profiles one T cell receptor (beta chain) with its context. The sample originates from a study of blood T cell repertoires in COVID-19. Study context: Some COVID-19 samples were acute and others convalescent; all came from the United States, Italy and Spain.

Produced via immunoSEQ multiplex PCR; TCRdb's table is partial and in-frame only. In the table there are under 200,000 clones, around 85% of which are singletons. Germline-derived CDR1 and CDR2 are SGHNT and YYREEE (reference sequence). The J segment lost 6 bases and the V segment lost 4 bases, leaving 9 bases of the junction unmatched. The CDR3 runs to 14 residues. The rearrangement links TRBV5-4 to TRBJ1-2, with TRBD1 matching 7 bases. The TCR originated in a woman of 80 years or more with acute or convalescent COVID-19. Sample: peripheral blood. This CDR3 is CASSREGAVNGYTF. The CDR3 bases are TGTGCCAGCAGCCGAGAGGGGGCGGTAAATGGCTACACCTTC.